This TCR beta chain was identified during a study of blood T cell repertoires in COVID-19. Across the whole study: The study drew acute and convalescent COVID-19 samples from the United States, Italy and Spain. The cDNA or gDNA used as material had been derived from T cells, B-cell-depleted T cells, or PBMCs.

Per the original data handling: Counts of nucleated cells, estimated from reference gene primer amplification, were obtained. Method: immunoSEQ multiplex PCR; TCRdb's copy keeps in-frame clones and lacks some. For V, J and clone size, that table is used; D and trimming come from the DNA. The repertoire holds 150,000 or so clones, with 82% as singletons. The sample consisted of peripheral blood. The TCR originated in a human donor with acute or convalescent COVID-19. The donor label of this sample is uncertain.

The CDR3 here is CASSSIPGQGDHEQFF. Written as DNA, the CDR3 is TGTGCCAGCAGTTCCATTCCAGGACAGGGGGACCATGAGCAGTTCTTC. The chain employs TRBV6-5 and TRBJ2-1; 10 positions agree with TRBD1. The germline V gene has CDR1 MNHEY and CDR2 SVGAGI. The ends lost 4 bases at V and 8 bases at J; junction bases unmatched: 11. CDR3 length equals 16 residues.